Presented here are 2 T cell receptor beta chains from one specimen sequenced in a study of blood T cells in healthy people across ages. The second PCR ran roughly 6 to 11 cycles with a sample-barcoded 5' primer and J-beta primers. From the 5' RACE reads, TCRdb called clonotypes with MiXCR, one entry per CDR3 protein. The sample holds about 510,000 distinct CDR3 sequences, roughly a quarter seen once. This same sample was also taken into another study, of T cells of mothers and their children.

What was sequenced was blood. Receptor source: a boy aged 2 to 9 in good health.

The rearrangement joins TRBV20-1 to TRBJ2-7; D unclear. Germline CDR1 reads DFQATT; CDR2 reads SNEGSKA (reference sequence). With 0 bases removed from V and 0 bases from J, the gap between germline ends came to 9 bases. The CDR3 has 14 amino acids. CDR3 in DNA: TGCAGTGCTAGAGACTATGCCGGCTCCTACGAGCAGTACTTC. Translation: CSARDYAGSYEQYF.

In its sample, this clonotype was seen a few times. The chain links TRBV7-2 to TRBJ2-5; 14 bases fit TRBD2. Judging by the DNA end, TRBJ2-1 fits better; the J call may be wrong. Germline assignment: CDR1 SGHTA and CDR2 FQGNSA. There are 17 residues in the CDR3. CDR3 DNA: TGTGCCAGCAGCTTAGTGGGACTAGCGGGAGTGGCCAATGAGCAGTTCTTC. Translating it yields CASSLVGLAGVANEQFF.